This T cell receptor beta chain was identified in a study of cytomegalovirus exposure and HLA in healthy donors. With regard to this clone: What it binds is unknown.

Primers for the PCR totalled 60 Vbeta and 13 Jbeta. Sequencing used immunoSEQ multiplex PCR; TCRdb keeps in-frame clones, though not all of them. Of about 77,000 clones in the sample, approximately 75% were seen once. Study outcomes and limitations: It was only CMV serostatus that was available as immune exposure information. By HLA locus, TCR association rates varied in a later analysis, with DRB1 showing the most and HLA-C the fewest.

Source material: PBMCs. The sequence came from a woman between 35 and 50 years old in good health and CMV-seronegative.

The CDR3 here is CASSGTSGVYNEQFF. As DNA, the CDR3 is TGTGCCAGCAGTGGGACTAGCGGGGTCTACAATGAGCAGTTCTTC. The rearrangement joins TRBV2 to TRBJ2-1, with 12 bases lining up with TRBD2. Trimming cost V 4 bases and J 3 bases; bases outside gene matches: 1. Per germline, CDR1 SNHLY and CDR2 FYNNEI. The CDR3 is 15 amino acids.